One sample yielded the 26 T cell receptor beta chains listed below, sequenced in a study of OX40 agonist ivuxolimab in advanced cancers. Profiling relied on immunoSEQ multiplex PCR, and the TCRdb table lists in-frame clones only, not all of them. This sample carries under 80,000 clones, 85% to 90% of them seen once, and the ten largest clones take about 8%. The sequences come from CD4+ or CD8+ T cells sorted from blood, collected in a trial of the OX40 agonist ivuxolimab. The receptors shown here come from an adult with an advanced solid tumor such as melanoma, head and neck, liver or kidney cancer.

The chain is built from TRBV10-3 and TRBJ2-3; maybe TRBD2 (8 bases). Deletions cut 10 bases from V and 4 bases from J, with 21 bases between. The CDR3 length is 15 residues. From germline, CDR1 is ENHRY and CDR2 SYGVKD. The CDR3 loop is CATSPGGDSADTQYF. CDR3 nucleotide sequence: TGTGCCACCTCCCCGGGAGGGGACAGTGCAGATACGCAGTATTTT.

The chain employs TRBV10-3 and TRBJ1-1; 9 bases map to TRBD1. The germline CDR1 and CDR2 sequences are ENHRY and SYGVKD. Trimming at V came to 3 bases and at J to 7 bases, leaving 9 bases not matched to a gene. The CDR3 runs to 15 residues. CDR3 nucleotides: TGTGCCATCAGTGATAGACGGACAGGGGACGGTGAAGCTTTCTTT. It is translated as CAISDRRTGDGEAFF.

This clone was observed a handful of times. The chain carries TRBV7-3 and TRBJ2-1; 9 nucleotides line up with TRBD2. Germline CDR1 SGHTA, CDR2 FQGTGA. Unmatched junction bases numbered 14, after V lost 5 bases and J lost 9 bases. This CDR3 contains 16 residues. CDR3 coding DNA: TGTGCCAGCAGCCCAGGGTTGGGTAGCGGGGGAATTGAGCAGTTCTTC. It yields the protein CASSPGLGSGGIEQFF.

The sample holds one count of this clone. The V and J genes are TRBV2 and TRBJ1-3, with D tentatively TRBD1 (5 bases). There are 14 residues in the CDR3. Germline V lookup: CDR1 SNHLY, CDR2 FYNNEI. Trimming took 4 bases from V and 5 from J, leaving 12 bases between them. The CDR3 DNA is TGTGCCAGCAGTGGGGGGTCGGCCCGAAACACCATATATTTT. Translating it yields CASSGGSARNTIYF. The full variable domain, rest sourced from reference TRBV2 and TRBJ1-3, is EPEVTQTPSHQVTQMGQEVILRCVPISNHLYFYWYRQILGQKVEFLVSFYNNEISEKSEIFDDQFSVERPDGSNFTLKIRSTKLEDSAMYFCASSGGSARNTIYFGEGSWLTVV.

The chain is built from TRBV19 and TRBJ1-4; D may be TRBD1 (5 bases). CDR1 and CDR2 (germline): LNHDA, SQIVND (reference sequence). The V end was cut by 6 bases, the J end by 5 bases, with 19 bases between. The CDR3 length is 16 residues. CDR3 nucleotides: TGTGCCAGTAGCCTAATTACAGGTGGCGGGAATGAAAAACTGTTTTTT. Its protein product is CASSLITGGGNEKLFF. Full variable domain (outside the CDR3, taken from reference TRBV19 and TRBJ1-4): DGGITQSPKYLFRKEGQNVTLSCEQNLNHDAMYWYRQDPGQGLRLIYYSQIVNDFQKGDIAEGYSVSREKKESFPLTVTSAQKNPTAFYLCASSLITGGGNEKLFFGSGTQLSVL.

The chain uses TRBV18 and TRBJ1-5; 7 bases fit TRBD1. Germline-derived CDR1 and CDR2 are KGHSH and LQKENI. V trimming: 6 bases; J trimming: 4 bases; junction bases outside the gene matches: 3. This CDR3 is built from 13 residues. CDR3 loop: CASSGTENQPQHF. The CDR3 DNA sequence: TGTGCCAGCTCGGGGACAGAAAATCAGCCCCAGCATTTT.

The CDR3 reads CASSPYPGQFF. CDR3 in DNA: TGTGCCAGCAGCCCATACCCGGGGCAGTTCTTC. The J gene is TRBJ2-1, the V gene TRBV11-3; D call uncertain. Germline lookup yields CDR1 SGHNT and CDR2 YENEEA. The CDR3 runs 11 residues. V shed 5 bases and J shed 12 bases, with 11 bases lying between them.

The rearrangement joins TRBV29-1 to TRBJ2-3; TRBD1 is a possible D gene (6 bases). Germline values: CDR1 SQVTM, CDR2 ANQGSEA. Deletions cut 6 bases from V and 5 bases from J, with 21 bases between. The CDR3 runs 15 residues. The CDR3 region is CSVADHRVRGDTQYF. The CDR3 DNA reads as TGCAGCGTCGCTGACCACAGGGTCCGGGGAGATACGCAGTATTTT.

This rearrangement joins TRBV7-2 to TRBJ1-4; TRBD1 matches at 8 bases. CDR1 and CDR2 (germline): SGHTA, FQGNSA. Trimming cost V 5 bases and J 4 bases; bases outside gene matches: 6. The CDR3 contains 15 residues. The CDR3, as DNA: TGTGCCAGCAGCCTTAGGACAGGGCTTAATGAAAAACTGTTTTTT. Translated, it gives CASSLRTGLNEKLFF.

This chain links TRBV6-1 with TRBJ2-7; D call uncertain. Trimming left V 3 bases short and J 0 bases short, with 12 bases between. The CDR3 runs 15 residues. The germline V gene encodes CDR1 MNHNS and CDR2 SASEGT. The CDR3 protein is CASSDRGRSSYEQYF. The CDR3, as DNA: TGTGCCAGCAGTGATAGAGGCAGGAGCTCCTACGAGCAGTACTTC.

The rearrangement uses TRBV6-1 and TRBJ2-7; D is undetermined. CDR1 is MNHNS, CDR2 SASEGT, per germline. CDR3 size: 16 residues. V lost 1 base, J lost 6 bases, and 19 bases lay in between. The CDR3 protein is CASSEVGSIPVGEQYF. CDR3 sequence (DNA): TGTGCCAGCAGTGAAGTCGGGTCAATCCCTGTCGGCGAGCAGTACTTC.

This chain joins TRBV5-6 and TRBJ1-3; D is perhaps TRBD1 (6 bases). V was shortened by 1 base and J by 5 bases, with 16 bases between the two germline ends. The length of the CDR3 is 16 residues. The germline CDR1 and CDR2 sequences are SGHDT and YYEEEE. In DNA, the CDR3 is TGTGCCAGCAGCTTGTACGCAGGGGTGGGAAGAAACACCATATATTTT. It translates to CASSLYAGVGRNTIYF.

The V call is TRBV5-1, the J call TRBJ2-7; 8 nucleotides line up with TRBD2. CDR1 and CDR2 from the germline V gene are SGHRS and YFSETQ. There are 15 residues in the CDR3. The V and J ends lost 4 bases and 0 bases, in that order; junction bases with no gene match: 6. The CDR3 DNA reads TGCGCCAGCAGCCCTCTAGCGGGCAGCTCCTACGAGCAGTACTTC. Protein: CASSPLAGSSYEQYF.

This sequence joins TRBV18 and TRBJ2-7, with 8 positions matching TRBD1. J lost 0 bases, V lost 4 bases, and 5 bases had no gene match. CDR3 size: 15 residues. Looked up from germline, CDR1 is KGHSH and CDR2 is LQKENI. The CDR3: CASSQRQGISYEQYF. The CDR3 DNA sequence: TGTGCCAGCTCACAGCGACAGGGGATCTCCTACGAGCAGTACTTC. Full variable domain (outside the CDR3, taken from reference TRBV18 and TRBJ2-7): NAGVMQNPRHLVRRRGQEARLRCSPMKGHSHVYWYRQLPEEGLKFMVYLQKENIIDESGMPKERFSAEFPKEGPSILRIQQVVRGDSAAYFCASSQRQGISYEQYFGPGTRLTVT.

The chain combines TRBV4-3 with TRBJ2-1; 7 bases line up with TRBD1. With V trimmed by 2 bases and J by 6 bases, 10 bases remained unmatched. CDR3 length equals 16 residues. Germline CDR1 and CDR2: LGHNA and YSLEER. The CDR3 here is CASSQSRTGGGNEQFF. CDR3 in DNA: TGCGCCAGCAGCCAAAGTAGGACAGGAGGTGGCAATGAGCAGTTCTTC.

The chain has TRBV30 and TRBJ2-6; 8 positions agree with TRBD1. The germline gives CDR1 GTSNPN, CDR2 SVGIG (reference sequence). J lost 4 bases, V lost 7 bases, and 6 bases had no gene match. This CDR3 has 14 amino acids. CDR3 in DNA: TGTGCCTCCGTGGACAGGGCCGGGGCCAACGTCCTGACTTTC. It specifies CASVDRAGANVLTF.

The chain combines TRBV5-1 with TRBJ1-1; D uncertain. The CDR3 is 12 residues long. V was cut by 2 bases and J by 4 bases, with 6 bases left in between. Germline assignment: CDR1 SGHRS and CDR2 YFSETQ. CDR3 in amino acids: CASSFYGTEAFF. For the CDR3, the DNA is TGCGCCAGCAGCTTTTACGGCACTGAAGCTTTCTTT.

J is TRBJ2-1 and V is TRBV7-9; 15 positions agree with TRBD2. The junction had 3 bases not matched to a gene; V was cut back by 4 bases and J by 5 bases. The CDR3 loop spans 16 amino acids. Germline V gene lookup returns CDR1 SEHNR and CDR2 FQNEAQ (reference sequence). For the CDR3, the DNA is TGTGCCAGCAGCTCGGGACTAGCGGGAGGAAACAATGAGCAGTTCTTC. This translates into CASSSGLAGGNNEQFF.

The genes are TRBV2 and TRBJ1-5; D is undetermined. Per germline, CDR1 SNHLY and CDR2 FYNNEI. This CDR3 has 14 residues. The ends were cut back, 4 bases at V and 7 bases at J, with 14 bases in the middle. CDR3 coding DNA: TGTGCCAGCAGTGGCGGCAGTGACGCCCAGCCCCAGCATTTT. Translating gives CASSGGSDAQPQHF.

The chain employs TRBV19 and TRBJ2-3; 7 bases match TRBD2. V trimming: 3 bases; J trimming: 3 bases; junction bases outside the gene matches: 6. Germline lookup yields CDR1 LNHDA and CDR2 SQIVND (reference sequence). This CDR3 spans 15 amino acids. The CDR3 nucleotides are TGTGCCAGTAGTATCCGGCAGGGAGGGACAGATACGCAGTATTTT. Its protein product is CASSIRQGGTDTQYF.

This chain connects TRBV5-1 to TRBJ2-1; TRBD1 agrees at 10 bases. V shed 4 bases and J 7 bases; nucleotides not matched to a gene: 5. The germline CDR1 and CDR2 sequences are SGHRS and YFSETQ. This CDR3 comprises 14 residues. Written as DNA, the CDR3 is TGCGCCAGCAGCAGACAGGGGGCGCGGAATGAGCAGTTCTTC. Its translation: CASSRQGARNEQFF.

As concerns this clone: The same CDR3 arises from other DNA sequences in this sample as well. V and J are TRBV9 and TRBJ1-1; the match to TRBD1 covers 8 bases. Germline lookup yields CDR1 SGDLS and CDR2 YYNGEE. With V trimmed by 4 bases and J by 1 base, 12 bases remained unmatched. The CDR3 runs 17 residues. Written as DNA, the CDR3 is TGTGCCAGCAGCCCGCGAGGGGCCGACAGGGGGAACACTGAAGCTTTCTTT. It yields the protein CASSPRGADRGNTEAFF.

This clone has a handful of counts. V gene TRBV5-1 combines with J gene TRBJ2-1, with 9 bases identical to TRBD2. Trimming at V came to 0 bases and at J to 6 bases, leaving 4 bases not matched to a gene. CDR3 length equals 15 residues. From germline, CDR1 is SGHRS and CDR2 YFSETQ. The CDR3 coding sequence is TGCGCCAGCAGCTTGGGTCTAGCGGGGACCAATGAGCAGTTCTTC. Protein product: CASSLGLAGTNEQFF.

The V call is TRBV7-8, the J call TRBJ1-1; D is unclear. The V gene lost 1 base and the J gene lost 1 base, with 7 bases spanning the gap. The CDR3 has 14 residues. Germline CDR1 is SGHVS and CDR2 is FQNEAQ. CDR3 region: CASSLVLGNTEAFF. The DNA of the CDR3 is TGTGCCAGCAGCTTAGTTCTGGGGAACACTGAAGCTTTCTTT. Full variable domain (outside the CDR3, taken from reference TRBV7-8 and TRBJ1-1): GAGVSQSPRYKVAKRGQDVALRCDPISGHVSLFWYQQALGQGPEFLTYFQNEAQLDKSGLPSDRFFAERPEGSVSTLKIQRTQQEDSAVYLCASSLVLGNTEAFFGQGTRLTVV.

The chain joins TRBV28 to TRBJ1-2; 7 nucleotides line up with TRBD1. The CDR3 runs to 13 residues. Germline assignment: CDR1 MDHEN and CDR2 SYDVKM. With V trimmed by 6 bases and J by 4 bases, 5 bases remained unmatched. CDR3 sequence reads: CASSADRSYGYTF. For the CDR3, the DNA is TGTGCCAGCAGCGCGGACAGGAGCTATGGCTACACCTTC.

The V gene is TRBV18, the J gene TRBJ1-5; D unclear. With 6 bases removed from V and 7 bases from J, the gap between germline ends came to 16 bases. Germline assignment: CDR1 KGHSH and CDR2 LQKENI. The CDR3 spans 14 residues. The CDR3 nucleotides read TGTGCCAGCTCTCTATCGGACCGGGCACAGCCCCAGCATTTT. Translated: CASSLSDRAQPQHF.